The clone carrying this TCR beta chain is a singleton in its sample. The antigen remains undetermined. This specimen belongs to a study of radiotherapy plus CTLA-4 blockade in lung cancer. The wider study: Across the patients, objective responses occurred in 18%, and disease control in roughly 30%. Study results and caveats: Interferon-beta, together with early blood T cell clone dynamics, reportedly best predicted response. Clones of tumor-derived TCRs expanded in blood after radiotherapy plus ipilimumab.

Profiling relied on immunoSEQ multiplex PCR, and the TCRdb table lists in-frame clones only, not all of them. In the table there are approximately 77,000 clones, 78% of which are singletons. Per the germline V gene, CDR1 is MNHNY and CDR2 is SVGAGI (reference sequence). CDR3 length: 16 residues. V dropped 6 bases and J dropped 5; count of bases not matched to a gene: 15. Chemo-refractory metastatic non-small-cell lung cancer patients underwent focal radiation alongside CTLA-4 blockade with ipilimumab. V gene TRBV6-6 combines with J gene TRBJ2-7, with 8 bases identical to TRBD2. This clonotype was sampled from a human donor with non-small cell lung cancer whose response to radiotherapy plus ipilimumab could not be evaluated. Some clones in this sample may be carry-over from other donors' samples. The input for sequencing was peripheral blood, taken from a patient treated with radiotherapy plus ipilimumab. The CDR3, as DNA: TGTGCCAGCAGCCCACCCGGGGCGGGGGGCTGGGACGAGCAGTACTTC. As protein: CASSPPGAGGWDEQYF.